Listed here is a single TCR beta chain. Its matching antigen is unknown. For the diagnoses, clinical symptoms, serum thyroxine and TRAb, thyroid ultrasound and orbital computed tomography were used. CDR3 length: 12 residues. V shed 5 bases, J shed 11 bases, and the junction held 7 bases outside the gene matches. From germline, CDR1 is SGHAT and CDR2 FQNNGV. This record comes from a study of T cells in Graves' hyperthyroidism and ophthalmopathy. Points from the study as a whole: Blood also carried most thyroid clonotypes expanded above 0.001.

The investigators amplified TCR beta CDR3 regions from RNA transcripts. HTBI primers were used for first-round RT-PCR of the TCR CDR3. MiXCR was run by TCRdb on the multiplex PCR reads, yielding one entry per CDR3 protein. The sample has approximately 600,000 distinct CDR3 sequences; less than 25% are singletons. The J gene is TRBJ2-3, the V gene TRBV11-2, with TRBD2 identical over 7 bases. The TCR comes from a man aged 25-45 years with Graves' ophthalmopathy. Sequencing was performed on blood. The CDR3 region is CASSAGWGGQYF. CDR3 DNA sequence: TGTGCCAGCAGCGCCGGGTGGGGGGGGCAGTATTTT.